A single sample is the source of the 10 T cell receptor beta chains below, sequenced in a study of regulatory T cells in long-lasting Graves disease. Assembly of TCR beta libraries relied on iRepertoire HTBI primers together with Arm-PCR of CDR3 regions. TCRdb redid the calling of the multiplex PCR reads with MiXCR, one entry per CDR3 protein. Here the sample spans under 700,000 distinct CDR3 sequences, roughly a sixth being singletons. As for time point: newly diagnosed GD, antithyroid drugs for less than 3 months. The TCR library was prepared using RNA isolated from PBMCs. The sample also formed part of further work on T cells in Graves' hyperthyroidism and ophthalmopathy.

This specimen was peripheral blood mononuclear cells (PBMCs), taken at new diagnosis, from a patient treated with antithyroid drugs. These receptor sequences come from a woman aged 40 to 65 with Graves disease.

The table lists this clonotype with many counts. The V and J genes are TRBV3-1 and TRBJ1-6; the D is unclear. Germline CDR1 and CDR2: LGHDT and YNNKEL (reference sequence). The CDR3 contains 15 residues. With 4 bases removed from V and 9 bases from J, the gap between germline ends came to 16 bases. The chain's CDR3 is CASSPNQAAVSPLHF. The CDR3 DNA sequence: TGTGCCAGCAGCCCGAACCAGGCAGCAGTTTCACCCCTCCACTTT.

Details on this clonotype: A read error may be the cause here, since a much bigger clone is one base away. This chain links TRBV5-5 with TRBJ2-1; no reliable D call. Germline V gene sequence: CDR1 SGHKS, CDR2 YYEKEE (reference sequence). CDR3 size: 13 residues. V was trimmed by 1 base and J by 10 bases, leaving 12 bases between them. The CDR3 nucleotides are TGTGCCAGCAGCTTGTCCACCAGGAACGAGCAGTTCTTC. Protein sequence: CASSLSTRNEQFF.

Concerning this clonotype itself: A far larger clone is a single base away, which makes a read error likely. The gene calls are TRBV3-1 and TRBJ2-1; D ambiguous. The length of the CDR3 is 11 residues. The germline V and J ends were trimmed by 1 base and 9 bases, with 4 bases remaining between them. Germline V gene data show CDR1 as LGHDT and CDR2 as YNNKEL (reference sequence). DNA of the CDR3: TGTGCCAGCAGCCAAGGGAGTGAGCAGTTCTTC. Translation: CASSQGSEQFF.

This clonotype was counted only a few times. The V gene is TRBV14, the J gene TRBJ2-4; no clear D. The V end was cut by 0 bases, the J end by 6 bases, with 18 bases between. CDR3 length: 17 residues. CDR1 and CDR2 (germline): SGHDN, FVKESK. CDR3 sequence (DNA): TGTGCCAGCAGCCAAGAGTCTTCGCGCGGCGGTTTAAACATTCAGTACTTC. Residues: CASSQESSRGGLNIQYF.

This clonotype was counted a few times. This chain uses TRBV6-1 with TRBJ2-3; no clear D. The V gene's germline CDR1 is MNHNS and CDR2 SASEGT. The CDR3 contains 15 residues. V lost 2 bases and J 2 bases, leaving 11 bases between the germline ends. CDR3 coding DNA: TGTGCCAGCAGTGAAATAGGCAGTTACACAGATACGCAGTATTTT. This translates into CASSEIGSYTDTQYF.

V and J are TRBV10-3 and TRBJ1-2; D is unclear. Germline CDR1 ENHRY, CDR2 SYGVKD. CDR3 length: 12 residues. V was trimmed by 2 bases and J by 5 bases, leaving 6 bases between them. As DNA, the CDR3 is TGTGCCATCAGTGAGGCCTCATATGGCTACACCTTC. Its protein is CAISEASYGYTF.

The DNA of the CDR3 is TGCAGCGCCAAAGGACGGACCATCTACGAGCAGTACTTC. Translating gives CSAKGRTIYEQYF. V is TRBV29-1 and J is TRBJ2-7; D is undetermined. The V gene lost 7 bases and the J gene lost 3 bases, with 16 bases spanning the gap. The CDR3 contains 13 residues. Germline CDR1 is SQVTM and CDR2 is ANQGSEA.

There are many counts of this clonotype. This chain uses TRBV30 with TRBJ2-7; possible D gene TRBD1, 5 bases. Germline assignment: CDR1 GTSNPN and CDR2 SVGIG (reference sequence). The CDR3 spans 13 residues. The V gene lost 3 bases and the J gene lost 3 bases, with 12 bases spanning the gap. This CDR3 reads CAWRTERFYEQYF. CDR3 bases: TGTGCCTGGAGGACAGAGAGATTCTACGAGCAGTACTTC. Variable domain in full (rest from reference TRBV30 and TRBJ2-7): SQTIHQWPATLVQPVGSPLSLECTVEGTSNPNLYWYRQAAGRGLQLLFYSVGIGQISSEVPQNLSASRPQDRQFILSSKKLLLSDSGFYLCAWRTERFYEQYFGPGTRLTVT.

Ten or more counts support this clonotype. This chain connects TRBV12-3 or TRBV12-4 to TRBJ2-7; 11 nucleotides match TRBD1. J was trimmed by 4 bases and V by 2 bases; bases with no gene match: 4. The CDR3 spans 15 residues. This CDR3 is CASSLRTGGRYEQYF. CDR3 coding DNA: TGTGCCAGCAGTTTAAGGACAGGGGGCAGGTACGAGCAGTACTTC.

This clonotype was seen more than once but under ten times. This chain joins TRBV5-8 and TRBJ1-5; 9 nucleotides align to TRBD1. CDR1 and CDR2 (germline): SGHTS, YDEGEE. After removal of 9 bases from V and 0 bases from J, the junction contained 13 bases not matched to a gene. The CDR3 has 17 residues. The CDR3 reads CANRYRDRDNSNQPQHF. In DNA, the CDR3 is TGTGCCAACCGCTACCGGGACAGGGATAATAGCAATCAGCCCCAGCATTTT.